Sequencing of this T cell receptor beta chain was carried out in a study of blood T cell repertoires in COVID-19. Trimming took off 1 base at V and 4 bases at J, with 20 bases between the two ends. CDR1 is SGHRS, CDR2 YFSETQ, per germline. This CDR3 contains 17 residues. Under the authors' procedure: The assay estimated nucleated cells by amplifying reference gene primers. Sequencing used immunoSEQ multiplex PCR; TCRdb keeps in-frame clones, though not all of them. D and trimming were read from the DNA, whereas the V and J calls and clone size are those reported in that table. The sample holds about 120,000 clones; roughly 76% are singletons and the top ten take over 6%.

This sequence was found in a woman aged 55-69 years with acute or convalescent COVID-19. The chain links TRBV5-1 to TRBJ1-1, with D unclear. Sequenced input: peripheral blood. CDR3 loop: CASSLYRYTLMSTEAFF. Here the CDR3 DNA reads TGCGCCAGCAGCTTGTACCGGTATACTTTAATGAGCACTGAAGCTTTCTTT.